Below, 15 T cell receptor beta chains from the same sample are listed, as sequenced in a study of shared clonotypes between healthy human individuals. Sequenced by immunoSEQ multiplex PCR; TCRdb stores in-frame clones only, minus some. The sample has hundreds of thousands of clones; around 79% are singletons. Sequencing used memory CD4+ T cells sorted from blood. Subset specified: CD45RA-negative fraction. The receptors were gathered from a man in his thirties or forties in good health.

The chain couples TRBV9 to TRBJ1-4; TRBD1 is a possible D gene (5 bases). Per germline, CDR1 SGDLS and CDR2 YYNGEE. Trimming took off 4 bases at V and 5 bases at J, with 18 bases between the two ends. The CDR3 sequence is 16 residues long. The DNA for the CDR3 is TGTGCCAGCAGCTACCAATGGGGCAGAAGAAATGAAAAACTGTTTTTT. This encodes CASSYQWGRRNEKLFF.

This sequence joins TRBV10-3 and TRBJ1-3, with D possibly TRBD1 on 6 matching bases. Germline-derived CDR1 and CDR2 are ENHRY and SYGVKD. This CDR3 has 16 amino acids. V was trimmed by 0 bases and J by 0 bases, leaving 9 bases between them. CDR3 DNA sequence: TGTGCCATCAGTGAGTCGATGACAGGCTCTGGAAACACCATATATTTT. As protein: CAISESMTGSGNTIYF.

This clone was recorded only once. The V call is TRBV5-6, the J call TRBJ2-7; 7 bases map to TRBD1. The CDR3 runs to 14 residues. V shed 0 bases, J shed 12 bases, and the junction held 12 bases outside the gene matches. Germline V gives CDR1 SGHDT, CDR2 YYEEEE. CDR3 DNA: TGTGCCAGCAGCTTGGGACAGGGCGTGTTGAGGAGGTACTTC. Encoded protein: CASSLGQGVLRRYF.

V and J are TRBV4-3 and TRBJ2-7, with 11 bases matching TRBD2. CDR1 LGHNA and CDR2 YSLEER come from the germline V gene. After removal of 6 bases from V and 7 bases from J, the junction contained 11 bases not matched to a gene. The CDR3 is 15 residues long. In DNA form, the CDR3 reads TGCGCCAGCAGTCACACTGCTAGCGGGAGGTGGGAGCAGTACTTC. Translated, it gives CASSHTASGRWEQYF.

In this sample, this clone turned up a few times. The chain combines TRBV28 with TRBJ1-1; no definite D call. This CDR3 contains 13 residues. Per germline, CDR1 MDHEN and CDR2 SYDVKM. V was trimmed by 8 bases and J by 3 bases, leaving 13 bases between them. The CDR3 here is CASLLHVDTEAFF. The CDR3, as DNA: TGTGCCAGCCTTCTCCACGTGGACACTGAAGCTTTCTTT.

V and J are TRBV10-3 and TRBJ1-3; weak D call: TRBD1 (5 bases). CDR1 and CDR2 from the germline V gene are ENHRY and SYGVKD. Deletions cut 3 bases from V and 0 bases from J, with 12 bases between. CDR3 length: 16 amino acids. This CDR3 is CAISEQVSPSGNTIYF. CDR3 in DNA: TGTGCCATCAGTGAACAGGTTTCACCCTCTGGAAACACCATATATTTT.

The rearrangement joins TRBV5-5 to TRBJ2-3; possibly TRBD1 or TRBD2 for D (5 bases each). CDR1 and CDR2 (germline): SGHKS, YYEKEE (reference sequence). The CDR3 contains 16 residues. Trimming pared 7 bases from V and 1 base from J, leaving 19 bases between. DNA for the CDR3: TGTGCCAGCTGTACGGGGCCCCCTTGGGGCACAGATACGCAGTATTTT. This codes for CASCTGPPWGTDTQYF.

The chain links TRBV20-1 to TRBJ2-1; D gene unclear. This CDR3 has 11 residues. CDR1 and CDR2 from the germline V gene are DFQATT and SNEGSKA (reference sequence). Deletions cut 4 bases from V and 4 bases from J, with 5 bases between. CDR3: CSAKFYNEQFF. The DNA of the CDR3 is TGCAGTGCTAAGTTTTACAATGAGCAGTTCTTC.

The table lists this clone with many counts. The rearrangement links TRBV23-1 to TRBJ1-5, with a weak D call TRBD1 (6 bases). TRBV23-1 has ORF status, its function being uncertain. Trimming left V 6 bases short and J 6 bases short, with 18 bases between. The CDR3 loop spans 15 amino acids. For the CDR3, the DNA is TGCGCCAGCAGAAAACAGGGTTGTGGTGGTCAGCCCCAGCATTTT. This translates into CASRKQGCGGQPQHF.

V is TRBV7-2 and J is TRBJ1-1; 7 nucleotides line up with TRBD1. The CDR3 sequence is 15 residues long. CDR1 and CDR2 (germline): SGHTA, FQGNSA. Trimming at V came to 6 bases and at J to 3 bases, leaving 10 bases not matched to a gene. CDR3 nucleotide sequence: TGTGCCAGCAGATACCCGGACAGGTTTCACACTGAAGCTTTCTTT. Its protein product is CASRYPDRFHTEAFF.

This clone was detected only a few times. For the CDR3, the DNA is TGTGCCAGCTCAGACACAGCGGGAATCTACTACGAGCAGTACTTC. Protein sequence: CASSDTAGIYYEQYF. This chain uses TRBV18 with TRBJ2-7, with TRBD2 matching over 7 bases. The CDR3 contains 15 residues. The ends lost 5 bases at V and 3 bases at J; junction bases unmatched: 10. Germline V gene data show CDR1 as KGHSH and CDR2 as LQKENI. Looking up the rest from reference TRBV18 and TRBJ2-7 gives the full variable domain: NAGVMQNPRHLVRRRGQEARLRCSPMKGHSHVYWYRQLPEEGLKFMVYLQKENIIDESGMPKERFSAEFPKEGPSILRIQQVVRGDSAAYFCASSDTAGIYYEQYFGPGTRLTVT.

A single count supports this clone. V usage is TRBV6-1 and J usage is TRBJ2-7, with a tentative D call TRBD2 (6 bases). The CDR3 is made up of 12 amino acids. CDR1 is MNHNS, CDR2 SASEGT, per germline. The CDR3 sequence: CGASESSYEQYF. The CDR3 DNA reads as TGTGGGGCTAGCGAGAGCTCCTACGAGCAGTACTTC.

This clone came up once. In DNA form, the CDR3 reads TGTGCCAGCAGCAAAAGCCGAAACCCTATAACTAGCGGAAACAACACCGGGGAGCTGTTTTTT. Translated: CASSKSRNPITSGNNTGELFF. The chain joins TRBV21-1 to TRBJ2-2; the table's D call, TRBD2, was not checked against the DNA. TRBV21-1 corresponds to a pseudogene. The CDR3 consists of 21 residues.

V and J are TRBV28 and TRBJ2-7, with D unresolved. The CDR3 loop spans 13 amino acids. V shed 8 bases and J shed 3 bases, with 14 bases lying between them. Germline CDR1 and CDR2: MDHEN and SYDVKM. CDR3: CASSNFGYYEQYF. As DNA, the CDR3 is TGTGCCAGCTCCAACTTCGGGTACTACGAGCAGTACTTC.

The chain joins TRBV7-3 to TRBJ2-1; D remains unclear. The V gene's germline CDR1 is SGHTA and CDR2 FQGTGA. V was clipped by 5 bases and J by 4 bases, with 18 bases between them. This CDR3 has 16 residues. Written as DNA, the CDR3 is TGTGCCAGCAGCCGCGATCCGCGTGGGAATTACAATGAGCAGTTCTTC. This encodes CASSRDPRGNYNEQFF.